The 5 T cell receptor beta chains below all came from one sample that was sequenced in a study of T cells after yellow fever vaccination. TCRdb called the 5' RACE reads again in MiXCR, with one record for every CDR3 protein. In the table there are some 300,000 distinct CDR3 sequences, 8.7% of which are singletons. Sample: CD4+ T cells sorted from PBMCs, taken 5 days after the yellow fever booster vaccination. The receptors here all came from a young man who received the YFV17D yellow fever vaccine.

This chain joins TRBV15 and TRBJ1-1, with no clear D. V was shortened by 1 base and J by 7 bases, with 4 bases between the two germline ends. The CDR3 runs 11 residues. CDR1 and CDR2 (germline): LNHNV, YYDKDF (reference sequence). CDR3 protein: CATSRGIEAFF. The CDR3, as DNA: TGTGCCACCAGCAGAGGGATTGAAGCTTTCTTT. Complete variable domain (other parts from reference TRBV15 and TRBJ1-1): DAMVIQNPRYQVTQFGKPVTLSCSQTLNHNVMYWYQQKSSQAPKLLFHYYDKDFNNEADTPDNFQSRRPNTSFCFLDIRSPGLGDTAMYLCATSRGIEAFFGQGTRLTVV.

This clonotype has a handful of counts. The V and J genes are TRBV4-2 and TRBJ1-6; 7 bases are shared with TRBD1. This CDR3 is 15 amino acids long. CDR1 is LGHNA, CDR2 YNFKEQ, per germline. Trimming at V came to 0 bases and at J to 9 bases, leaving 5 bases not matched to a gene. CDR3 coding DNA: TGTGCCAGCAGCCAAGATCGACAGGGAGGTTCACCCCTCCACTTT. Translated, it gives CASSQDRQGGSPLHF.

The rearrangement uses TRBV5-1 and TRBJ2-2; D gene unclear. Trimming pared 6 bases from V and 1 base from J, leaving 4 bases between. This CDR3 region has 12 residues. Per the germline V gene, CDR1 is SGHRS and CDR2 is YFSETQ. DNA of the CDR3: TGCGCCAGCATGGTGAACACCGGGGAGCTGTTTTTT. Its translation: CASMVNTGELFF.

In its sample, this clonotype was seen a few times. This sequence joins TRBV5-1 and TRBJ2-3; maybe TRBD2 (6 bases). V was clipped by 4 bases and J by 0 bases, with 15 bases between them. The CDR3 is 16 amino acids. CDR1 and CDR2 from the germline V gene are SGHRS and YFSETQ. For the CDR3, the DNA is TGCGCCAGCAGCCTCCTATGGGCGGGGAGCACAGATACGCAGTATTTT. Translation: CASSLLWAGSTDTQYF.

This clonotype was picked up many times. The rearrangement uses TRBV18 and TRBJ2-5; 7 positions match TRBD1. The CDR3 is made up of 14 amino acids. Germline V lookup: CDR1 KGHSH, CDR2 LQKENI. Trimming cost V 4 bases and J 3 bases; bases outside gene matches: 5. The DNA of the CDR3 is TGTGCCAGCTCACTTCGACAGGGAGAAGAGACCCAGTACTTC. It translates to CASSLRQGEETQYF. Combining the CDR3 with reference TRBV18 and TRBJ2-5 gives the whole variable domain NAGVMQNPRHLVRRRGQEARLRCSPMKGHSHVYWYRQLPEEGLKFMVYLQKENIIDESGMPKERFSAEFPKEGPSILRIQQVVRGDSAAYFCASSLRQGEETQYFGPGTRLLVL.